This is a list of T cell receptor beta chains from one sample in a study of cytomegalovirus exposure and HLA in healthy donors. The table came from immunoSEQ multiplex PCR; TCRdb's copy has only in-frame clones and leaves some out. The sample lists around 180,000 clones, approximately 71% occurring once. The sample was PBMCs. Receptors were obtained from a girl under 18 in good health and CMV-seronegative. The CDR3 runs from the conserved cysteine through the conserved F or W. The D gene is left open where the match is weak. The size entry is marked missing in some rows and otherwise reads once, few, many or a size class.

cdr3_aa	cdr3_nt	v_call	clone_size	j_call	d_call
CASSLGDRGYGYTF	TGCGCCAGCAGCTTGGGGGACAGGGGTTATGGCTACACCTTC	TRBV5-1	.	TRBJ1-2	TRBD1
CASSERDNPNTEAFF	TGTGCCAGTAGTGAACGGGACAACCCGAACACTGAAGCTTTCTTT	TRBV19	.	TRBJ1-1	.
CASSLSSGNTIYF	TGTGCCAGCAGCCTAAGCTCTGGAAACACCATATATTTT	TRBV7-2	.	TRBJ1-3	.
CASTRGDGYTF	TGTGCCAGCACCAGGGGGGATGGCTACACCTTC	TRBV6-5	.	TRBJ1-2	TRBD1
CASSGPQGTEAFF	TGTGCCAGCAGTGGGCCCCAGGGTACTGAAGCTTTCTTT	TRBV6-5	.	TRBJ1-1	.
CASSPISGGAHEQFF	TGCGCCAGCAGCCCTATTAGCGGGGGGGCCCATGAGCAGTTCTTC	TRBV5-1	once	TRBJ2-1	TRBD2
CASTSNTGGADYGYTF	TGTGCCAGCACTTCAAATACAGGGGGCGCTGACTATGGCTACACCTTC	TRBV6-6	.	TRBJ1-2	TRBD1
CASNPPPQAVTDTQYF	TGCGCCAGCAACCCTCCCCCACAGGCTGTGACAGATACGCAGTATTTT	TRBV5-1	.	TRBJ2-3	.
CASSLYWEGTEAFF	TGCGCCAGCAGCTTGTACTGGGAGGGCACTGAAGCTTTCTTT	TRBV5-1	.	TRBJ1-1	.
CSARPEETQYF	TGCAGTGCTAGACCCGAAGAGACCCAGTACTTC	TRBV20-1	few	TRBJ2-5	.
CASSTKQGPNTEAFF	TGTGCCAGCAGCACAAAACAGGGACCGAACACTGAAGCTTTCTTT	TRBV5-4	.	TRBJ1-1	.
CSVSRGGITDTQYF	TGCAGCGTTTCCCGGGGGGGCATTACAGATACGCAGTATTTT	TRBV29-1	.	TRBJ2-3	TRBD2
CASTDPGGADTQYF	TGTGCCAGCACTGACCCGGGGGGAGCAGATACGCAGTATTTT	TRBV6-5	.	TRBJ2-3	TRBD2
CASSGRLAGGKGTQYF	TGTGCCAGCAGTGGGCGACTAGCGGGGGGTAAGGGGACCCAGTACTTC	TRBV2	.	TRBJ2-5	TRBD2
CASILGPLGEKHF	TGTGCCAGTATATTGGGTCCCCTAGGTGAGAAGCATTTT	TRBV19	.	TRBJ1-5	.
CASSQNSRASGNTIYF	TGTGCCAGCAGCCAAAATTCGCGGGCCTCTGGAAACACCATATATTTT	TRBV14	.	TRBJ1-3	.
CASTRGVNEKLFF	TGTGCCAGTACAAGGGGCGTGAATGAAAAACTGTTTTTT	TRBV19	few	TRBJ1-4	.
CASSVVPSGSTDTQYF	TGTGCCAGCAGCGTAGTCCCATCAGGGTCCACAGATACGCAGTATTTT	TRBV9	.	TRBJ2-3	.
CASSFPSQETQYF	TGTGCCAGCAGCTTCCCCAGCCAAGAGACCCAGTACTTC	TRBV7-9	.	TRBJ2-5	.
CASSYSRRDTEAFF	TGTGCCAGCAGTTACTCGAGGAGGGACACTGAAGCTTTCTTT	TRBV6-5	.	TRBJ1-1	.
CASSIRSPGGQGAFF	TGTGCCAGTAGTATCCGTAGCCCAGGGGGCCAGGGAGCTTTCTTT	TRBV19	once	TRBJ1-1	TRBD1
CASTPTGPSVNTEAFF	TGTGCCAGCACCCCGACAGGCCCTTCTGTGAACACTGAAGCTTTCTTT	TRBV11-2	.	TRBJ1-1	.
CASISLAGGSTDTQYF	TGTGCCAGCATCTCCTTAGCGGGGGGGAGCACAGATACGCAGTATTTT	TRBV27	.	TRBJ2-3	TRBD2
CASSPGLAGYNEQFF	TGTGCCAGCAGCCCAGGACTAGCGGGGTATAATGAGCAGTTCTTC	TRBV14	.	TRBJ2-1	TRBD2
CASSWAGLPYEQYF	TGTGCCAGCAGTTGGGCCGGCCTCCCCTACGAGCAGTACTTC	TRBV27	once	TRBJ2-7	.
CASGLGSRGNEKLFF	TGTGCTAGTGGTTTGGGAAGCAGGGGGAATGAAAAACTGTTTTTT	TRBV12-5	few	TRBJ1-4	TRBD1
CASSPGTVYIEAFF	TGTGCCAGCAGCCCAGGGACAGTCTATATTGAAGCTTTCTTT	TRBV11-2	once	TRBJ1-1	TRBD1
CASTLTANSPLHF	TGTGCCAGCACCCTGACAGCTAATTCACCCCTCCACTTT	TRBV28	.	TRBJ1-6	.
CASSFFGLRSGEQFF	TGTGCCAGCAGTTTCTTTGGTTTAAGGAGCGGGGAGCAGTTCTTC	TRBV28	.	TRBJ2-1	.
CASSVNTPMGGEQFF	TGTGCCAGCAGCGTAAACACCCCAATGGGGGGGGAGCAGTTCTTC	TRBV9	.	TRBJ2-1	TRBD2
CAITVGGWAFF	TGTGCCATCACTGTCGGAGGGTGGGCTTTCTTT	TRBV10-3	.	TRBJ1-1	.
CASSLGDRVIYEQYF	TGTGCCAGCAGCTTGGGGGACAGGGTGATCTACGAGCAGTACTTC	TRBV11-2	.	TRBJ2-7	TRBD1
CASSLGTVGQETQYF	TGCGCCAGCAGCTTGGGGACAGTGGGGCAAGAGACCCAGTACTTC	TRBV5-1	.	TRBJ2-5	.
CASSLGPAGGQSYEQYF	TGCGCCAGCAGCTTGGGCCCCGCCGGCGGACAATCCTACGAGCAGTACTTC	TRBV5-1	.	TRBJ2-7	.
CASRDGQGLGTDTQYF	TGTGCCAGCAGGGACGGTCAGGGGCTAGGCACAGATACGCAGTATTTT	TRBV2	.	TRBJ2-3	.
CASRDTDSTGYTF	TGTGCCAGCAGAGATACGGACAGCACCGGCTACACCTTC	TRBV2	.	TRBJ1-2	.
CASGYLPGSHQPQHF	TGTGCCAGCGGGTACCTACCAGGGTCGCATCAGCCCCAGCATTTT	TRBV27	.	TRBJ1-5	.
CASSLDSRGFTDTQYF	TGCGCCAGCAGCTTGGATTCCAGGGGATTCACAGATACGCAGTATTTT	TRBV5-1	once	TRBJ2-3	.
CASREDRSSYEQYF	TGTGCCAGCAGGGAAGACCGGAGCTCCTACGAGCAGTACTTC	TRBV2	.	TRBJ2-7	.
CASSLDRMDQPQHF	TGCGCCAGCAGCCTGGACAGGATGGATCAGCCCCAGCATTTT	TRBV4-1	few	TRBJ1-5	TRBD1
CASSQERRALWRDEAFF	TGTGCCAGCAGCCAAGAGAGGCGGGCACTTTGGCGGGATGAAGCTTTCTTT	TRBV14	once	TRBJ1-1	.
CASSLLDSSTDTQYF	TGTGCCAGCAGCTTGCTGGACAGTAGCACAGATACGCAGTATTTT	TRBV5-5	.	TRBJ2-3	.
CAIRGTSGDYTF	TGTGCCATCAGGGGGACTTCGGGAGATTACACCTTC	TRBV10-3	.	TRBJ1-2	.
CASSQAPGQGYDEQYF	TGCGCCAGCAGCCAAGCTCCGGGACAGGGGTACGACGAGCAGTACTTC	TRBV4-1	once	TRBJ2-7	TRBD1
CASSLISVGNTIYF	TGTGCCAGCAGCCTCATCAGCGTTGGAAACACCATATATTTT	TRBV7-9	.	TRBJ1-3	.
CASSRQGVGSNYGYTF	TGTGCCAGCAGCAGACAGGGGGTCGGTTCCAACTATGGCTACACCTTC	TRBV6-6	.	TRBJ1-2	TRBD1